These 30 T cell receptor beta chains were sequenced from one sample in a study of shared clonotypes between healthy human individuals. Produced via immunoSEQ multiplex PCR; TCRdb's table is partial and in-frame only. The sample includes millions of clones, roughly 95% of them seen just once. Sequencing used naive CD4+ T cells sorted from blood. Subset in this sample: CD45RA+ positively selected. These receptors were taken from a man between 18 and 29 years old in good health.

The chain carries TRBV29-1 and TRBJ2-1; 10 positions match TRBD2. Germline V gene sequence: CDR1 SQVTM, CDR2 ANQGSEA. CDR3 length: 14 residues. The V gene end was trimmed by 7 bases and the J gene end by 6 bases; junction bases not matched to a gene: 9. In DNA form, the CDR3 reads TGCAGCGCCGATGCCACTAGCGGGGCCAATGAGCAGTTCTTC. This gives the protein CSADATSGANEQFF.

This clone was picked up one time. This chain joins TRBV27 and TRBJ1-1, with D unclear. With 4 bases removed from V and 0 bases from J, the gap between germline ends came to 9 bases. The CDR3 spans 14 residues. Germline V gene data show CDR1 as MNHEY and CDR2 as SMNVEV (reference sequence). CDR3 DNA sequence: TGTGCCAGCAGTTCCATAGTTATGAACACTGAAGCTTTCTTT. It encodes CASSSIVMNTEAFF.

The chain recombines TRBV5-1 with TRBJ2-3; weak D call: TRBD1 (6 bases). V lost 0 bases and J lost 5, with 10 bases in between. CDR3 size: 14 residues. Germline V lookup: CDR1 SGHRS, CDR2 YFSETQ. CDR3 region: CASSLGQVLDTQYF. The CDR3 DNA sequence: TGCGCCAGCAGCTTGGGACAGGTCCTAGATACGCAGTATTTT.

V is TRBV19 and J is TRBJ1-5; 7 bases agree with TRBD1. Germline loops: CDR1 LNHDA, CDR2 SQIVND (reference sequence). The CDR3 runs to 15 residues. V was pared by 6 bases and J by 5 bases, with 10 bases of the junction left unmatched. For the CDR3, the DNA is TGTGCCAGTAGCAACCAACAGGGGAAGGATCAGCCCCAGCATTTT. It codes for CASSNQQGKDQPQHF.

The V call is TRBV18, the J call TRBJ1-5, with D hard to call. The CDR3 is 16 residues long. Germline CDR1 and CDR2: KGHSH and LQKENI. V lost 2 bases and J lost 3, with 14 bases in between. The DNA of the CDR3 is TGTGCCAGCTCACCAAACCCCACTGCTAACAATCAGCCCCAGCATTTT. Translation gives CASSPNPTANNQPQHF.

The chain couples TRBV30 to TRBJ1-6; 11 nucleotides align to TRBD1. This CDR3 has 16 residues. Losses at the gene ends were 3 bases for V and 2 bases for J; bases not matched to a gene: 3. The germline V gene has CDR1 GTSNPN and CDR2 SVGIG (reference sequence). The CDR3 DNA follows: TGTGCCTGGAGCTGGGACAGGGGGACCTATAATTCACCCCTCCACTTT. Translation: CAWSWDRGTYNSPLHF.

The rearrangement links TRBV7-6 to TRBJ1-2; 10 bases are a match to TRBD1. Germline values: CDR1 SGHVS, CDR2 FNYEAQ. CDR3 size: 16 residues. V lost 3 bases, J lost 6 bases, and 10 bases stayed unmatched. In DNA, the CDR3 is TGTGCCAGCAGCTTGCATCAGGGACAGGGGAGCGATGGCTACACCTTC. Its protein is CASSLHQGQGSDGYTF.

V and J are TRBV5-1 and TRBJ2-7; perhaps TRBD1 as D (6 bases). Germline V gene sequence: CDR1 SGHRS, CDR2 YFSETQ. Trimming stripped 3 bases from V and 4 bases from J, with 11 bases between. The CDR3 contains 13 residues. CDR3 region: CASSSRGRYEQYF. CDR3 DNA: TGCGCCAGCAGCTCCAGGGGTCGGTACGAGCAGTACTTC.

The CDR3 coding sequence is TGTGCCAGCAGTTTACCTGACGGAGGTTACCCCTACGAGCAGTACTTC. Its protein is CASSLPDGGYPYEQYF. V gene TRBV28 combines with J gene TRBJ2-7; D might be TRBD2 (5 bases). The ends were cut back, 2 bases at V and 2 bases at J, with 16 bases in the middle. The germline V gene has CDR1 MDHEN and CDR2 SYDVKM. This CDR3 has 16 residues.

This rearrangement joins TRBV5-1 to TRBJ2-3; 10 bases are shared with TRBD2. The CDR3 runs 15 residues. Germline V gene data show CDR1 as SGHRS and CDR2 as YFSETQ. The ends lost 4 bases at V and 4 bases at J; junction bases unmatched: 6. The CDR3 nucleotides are TGCGCCAGCAGCCTTAGCGGGAGGCCTGCAGATACGCAGTATTTT. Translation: CASSLSGRPADTQYF.

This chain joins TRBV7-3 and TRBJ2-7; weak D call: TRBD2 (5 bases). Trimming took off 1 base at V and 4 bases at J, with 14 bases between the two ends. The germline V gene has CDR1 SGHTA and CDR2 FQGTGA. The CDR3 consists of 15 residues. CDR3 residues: CASSLRGVSDYEQYF. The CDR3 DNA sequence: TGTGCCAGCAGCTTAAGGGGAGTCTCCGATTACGAGCAGTACTTC.

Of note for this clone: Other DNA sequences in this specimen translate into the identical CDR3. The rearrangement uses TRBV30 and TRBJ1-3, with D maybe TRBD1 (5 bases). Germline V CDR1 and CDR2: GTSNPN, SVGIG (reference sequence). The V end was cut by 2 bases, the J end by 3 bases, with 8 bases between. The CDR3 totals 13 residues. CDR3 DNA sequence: TGTGCCTGGAGTAAGGGGCTTGGAAACACCATATATTTT. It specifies CAWSKGLGNTIYF. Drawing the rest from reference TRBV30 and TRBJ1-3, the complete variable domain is SQTIHQWPATLVQPVGSPLSLECTVEGTSNPNLYWYRQAAGRGLQLLFYSVGIGQISSEVPQNLSASRPQDRQFILSSKKLLLSDSGFYLCAWSKGLGNTIYFGEGSWLTVV.

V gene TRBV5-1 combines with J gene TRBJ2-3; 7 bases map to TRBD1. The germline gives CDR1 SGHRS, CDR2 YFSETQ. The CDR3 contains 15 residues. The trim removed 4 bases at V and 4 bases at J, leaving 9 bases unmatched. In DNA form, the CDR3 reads TGCGCCAGCAGCCCGACAGGGTCACCGGCAGATACGCAGTATTTT. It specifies CASSPTGSPADTQYF.

This CDR3 reads CASSSGTGVEYGANVLTF. CDR3 bases: TGTGCCAGCAGCTCCGGAACAGGGGTTGAATATGGGGCCAACGTCCTGACTTTC. The chain joins TRBV7-9 to TRBJ2-6, with 7 bases lining up with TRBD1. V shed 4 bases and J 3 bases; nucleotides not matched to a gene: 12. Germline V gene data show CDR1 as SEHNR and CDR2 as FQNEAQ (reference sequence). This CDR3 is built from 18 residues. The whole variable domain, filled in from reference TRBV7-9 and TRBJ2-6, reads DTGVSQNPRHKITKRGQNVTFRCDPISEHNRLYWYRQTLGQGPEFLTYFQNEAQLEKSRLLSDRFSAERPKGSFSTLEIQRTEQGDSAMYLCASSSGTGVEYGANVLTFGAGSRLTVL.

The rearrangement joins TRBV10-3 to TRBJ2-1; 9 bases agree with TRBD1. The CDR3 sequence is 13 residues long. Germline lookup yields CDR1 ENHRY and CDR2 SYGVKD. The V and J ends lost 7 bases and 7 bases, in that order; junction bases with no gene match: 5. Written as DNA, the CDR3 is TGTGCCATCACCTCTGGACAGGGGAATGAGCAGTTCTTC. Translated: CAITSGQGNEQFF.

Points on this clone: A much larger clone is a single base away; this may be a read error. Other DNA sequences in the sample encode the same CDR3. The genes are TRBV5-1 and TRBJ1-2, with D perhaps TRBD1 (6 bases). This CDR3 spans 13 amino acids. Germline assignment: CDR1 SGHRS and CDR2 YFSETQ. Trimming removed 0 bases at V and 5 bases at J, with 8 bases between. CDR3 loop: CASSLATGYGYTF. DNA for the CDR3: TGCGCCAGCAGCTTGGCGACAGGTTATGGCTACACCTTC.

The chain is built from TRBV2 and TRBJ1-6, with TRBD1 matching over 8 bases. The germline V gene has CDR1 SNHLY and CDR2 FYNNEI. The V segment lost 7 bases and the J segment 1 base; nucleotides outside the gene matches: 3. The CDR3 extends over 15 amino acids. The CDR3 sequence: CASNGQGSYNSPLHF. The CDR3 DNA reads TGTGCCAGCAACGGACAGGGTTCCTATAATTCACCCCTCCACTTT.

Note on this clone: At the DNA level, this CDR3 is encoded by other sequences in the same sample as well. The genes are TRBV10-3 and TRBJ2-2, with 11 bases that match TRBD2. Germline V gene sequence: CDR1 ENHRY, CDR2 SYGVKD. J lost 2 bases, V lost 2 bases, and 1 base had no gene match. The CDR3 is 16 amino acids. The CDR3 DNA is TGTGCCATCAGTGAGGGGACTAGCGGCAACACCGGGGAGCTGTTTTTT. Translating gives CAISEGTSGNTGELFF.

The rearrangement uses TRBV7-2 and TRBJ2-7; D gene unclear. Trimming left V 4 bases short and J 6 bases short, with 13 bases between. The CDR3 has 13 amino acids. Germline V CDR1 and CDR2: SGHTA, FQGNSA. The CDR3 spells CASSSALDREQYF. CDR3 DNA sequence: TGTGCCAGCAGCTCTGCACTGGACCGCGAGCAGTACTTC.

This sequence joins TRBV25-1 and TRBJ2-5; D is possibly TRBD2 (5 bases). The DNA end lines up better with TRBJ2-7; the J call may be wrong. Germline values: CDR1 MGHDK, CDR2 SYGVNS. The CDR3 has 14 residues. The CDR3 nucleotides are TGTGCCAGCAGTGACTCCACGGAGGCCTACGAGCAGTACTTC. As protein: CASSDSTEAYEQYF.

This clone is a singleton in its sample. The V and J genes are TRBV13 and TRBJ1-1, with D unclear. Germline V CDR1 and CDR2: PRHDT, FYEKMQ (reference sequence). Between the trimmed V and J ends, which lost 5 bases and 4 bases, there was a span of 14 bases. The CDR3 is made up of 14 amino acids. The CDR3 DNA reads TGTGCCAGCAGCCCCGCTGGGAAGGCCACTGAAGCTTTCTTT. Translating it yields CASSPAGKATEAFF.

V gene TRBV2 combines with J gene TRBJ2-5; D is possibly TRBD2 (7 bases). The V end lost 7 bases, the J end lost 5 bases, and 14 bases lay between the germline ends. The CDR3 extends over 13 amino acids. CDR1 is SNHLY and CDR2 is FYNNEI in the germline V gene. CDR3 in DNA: TGTGCCAGCACCCTAGGGGGGGGCGAGACCCAGTACTTC. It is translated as CASTLGGGETQYF.

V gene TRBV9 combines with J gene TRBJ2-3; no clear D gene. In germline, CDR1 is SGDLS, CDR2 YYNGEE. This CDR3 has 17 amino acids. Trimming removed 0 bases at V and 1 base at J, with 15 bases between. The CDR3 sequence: CASSVGLSLLGTDTQYF. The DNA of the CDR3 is TGTGCCAGCAGCGTAGGACTTAGTCTTTTGGGCACAGATACGCAGTATTTT.

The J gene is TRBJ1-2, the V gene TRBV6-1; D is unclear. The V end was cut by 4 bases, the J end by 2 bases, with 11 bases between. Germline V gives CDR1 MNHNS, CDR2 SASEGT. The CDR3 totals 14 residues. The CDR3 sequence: CASSGMAGNYGYTF. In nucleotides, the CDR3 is TGTGCCAGCAGTGGAATGGCAGGAAACTATGGCTACACCTTC.

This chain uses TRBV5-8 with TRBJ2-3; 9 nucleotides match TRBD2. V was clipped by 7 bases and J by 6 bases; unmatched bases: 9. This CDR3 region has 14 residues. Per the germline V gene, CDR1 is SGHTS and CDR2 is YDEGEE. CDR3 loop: CASRLAGEPDTQYF. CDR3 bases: TGTGCCAGCCGTTTAGCGGGAGAGCCGGATACGCAGTATTTT.

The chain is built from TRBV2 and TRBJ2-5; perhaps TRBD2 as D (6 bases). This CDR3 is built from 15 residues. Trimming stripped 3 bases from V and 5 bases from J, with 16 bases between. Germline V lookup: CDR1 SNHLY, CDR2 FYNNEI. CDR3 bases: TGTGCCAGCAGTGACTGGGCGGGAAAGGATGAGACCCAGTACTTC. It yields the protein CASSDWAGKDETQYF.

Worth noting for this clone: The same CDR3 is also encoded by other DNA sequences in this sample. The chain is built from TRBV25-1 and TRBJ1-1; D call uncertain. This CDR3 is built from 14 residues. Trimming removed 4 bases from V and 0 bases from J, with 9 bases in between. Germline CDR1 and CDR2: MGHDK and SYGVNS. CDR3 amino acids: CASSAAVMNTEAFF. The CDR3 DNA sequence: TGTGCCAGCAGTGCAGCCGTCATGAACACTGAAGCTTTCTTT.

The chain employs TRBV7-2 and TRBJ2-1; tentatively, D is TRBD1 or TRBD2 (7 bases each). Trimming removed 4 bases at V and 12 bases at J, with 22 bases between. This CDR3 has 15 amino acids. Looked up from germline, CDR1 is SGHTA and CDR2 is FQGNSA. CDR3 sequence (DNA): TGTGCCAGCAGCTCCCAAGGGGGCGGGAGAGATGGGCAGTTCTTC. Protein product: CASSSQGGGRDGQFF. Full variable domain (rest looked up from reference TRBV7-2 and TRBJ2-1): GAGVSQSPSNKVTEKGKDVELRCDPISGHTALYWYRQSLGQGLEFLIYFQGNSAPDKSGLPSDRFSAERTGGSVSTLTIQRTQQEDSAVYLCASSSQGGGRDGQFFGPGTRLTVL.

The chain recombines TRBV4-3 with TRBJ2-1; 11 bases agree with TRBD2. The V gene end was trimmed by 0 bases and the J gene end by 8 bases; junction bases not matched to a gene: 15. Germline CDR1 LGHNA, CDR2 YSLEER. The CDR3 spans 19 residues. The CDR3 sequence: CASSQDWASGRSWDDEQFF. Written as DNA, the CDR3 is TGCGCCAGCAGCCAAGATTGGGCTAGCGGGAGGAGCTGGGATGATGAGCAGTTCTTC.

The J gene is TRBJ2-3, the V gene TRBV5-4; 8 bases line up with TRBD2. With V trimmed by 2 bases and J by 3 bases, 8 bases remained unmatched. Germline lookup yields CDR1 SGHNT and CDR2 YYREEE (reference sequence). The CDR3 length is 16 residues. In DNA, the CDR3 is TGTGCCAGCAGCTTTGGGGGCTTAGCGGGGACAGATACGCAGTATTTT. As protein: CASSFGGLAGTDTQYF.